This TCR beta chain was identified during a study of cytomegalovirus exposure and HLA in healthy donors. Both 60 Vbeta primers and 13 Jbeta primers went into the PCR. Assay used: immunoSEQ multiplex PCR; TCRdb lists only in-frame clones, some missing. Of about 130,000 clones in the sample, roughly 15% are singletons; the top ten hold about 2.6%. V lost 0 bases, J lost 3 bases, and 15 bases lay in between. This CDR3 comprises 16 residues. CDR1 MNHEY and CDR2 SVGAGI come from the germline V gene. The chain has TRBV6-5 and TRBJ2-7, with D possibly being TRBD2 (6 bases). The sample taken for sequencing was PBMCs. The TCR sequence derives from a female donor in good health and CMV-seropositive. Here the CDR3 DNA reads TGTGCCAGCAGTTACTCCCTGCTTCGGGGGAACTACGAGCAGTACTTC. Protein product: CASSYSLLRGNYEQYF.